The T cell receptor (beta chain) described here comes from a study of CD8 T cells in Susac syndrome. Trimming left V 3 bases short and J 7 bases short, with 16 bases between. The CDR3 length is 16 residues. Germline CDR1 and CDR2: KGHSH and LQKENI. RNA, at about 0.45 to 1 ug, was reverse transcribed with random hexamers. In TCRdb, the immunoSEQ multiplex PCR reads were re-called with MiXCR into one record per CDR3 protein. The sample yields 71,000 or so distinct CDR3 sequences, roughly 93% seen once. Definite or probable Susac syndrome was diagnosed using recently defined diagnostic criteria. The rearrangement uses TRBV18 and TRBJ1-6; possible D gene TRBD1, 5 bases. The clonotype comes from a human donor with Susac syndrome. Sequenced material: CD4+ T cells from PBMCs. The CDR3 coding sequence is TGTGCCAGCTCACCCTACCGGGGGGGGAGCAATTCACCCCTCCACTTT. Its protein is CASSPYRGGSNSPLHF.